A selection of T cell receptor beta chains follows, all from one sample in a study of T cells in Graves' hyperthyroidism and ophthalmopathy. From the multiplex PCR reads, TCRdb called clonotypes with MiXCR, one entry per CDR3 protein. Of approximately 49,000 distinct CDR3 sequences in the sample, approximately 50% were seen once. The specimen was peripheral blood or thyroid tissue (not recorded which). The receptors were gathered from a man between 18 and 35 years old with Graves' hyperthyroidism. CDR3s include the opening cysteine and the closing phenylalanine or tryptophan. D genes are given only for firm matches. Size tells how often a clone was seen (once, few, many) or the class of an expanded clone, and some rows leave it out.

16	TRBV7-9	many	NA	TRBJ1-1	TGTGCCAGCAGCTTAGCGCATACAGCCATGAACACTGAAGCTTTCTTT	CASSLAHTAMNTEAFF
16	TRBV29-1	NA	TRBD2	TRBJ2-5	TGCAGCGTGAGGCCCGGGACTAGCGGGCGGAAAGAGACCCAGTACTTC	CSVRPGTSGRKETQYF
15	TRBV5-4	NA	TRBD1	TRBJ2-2	TGTGCCAGCAGCTTGGGACAGGGGGACTCCGGGGAGCTGTTTTTT	CASSLGQGDSGELFF
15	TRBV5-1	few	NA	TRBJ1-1	TGCGCCAGCAGCTTGTCTTCTGGGGTCTACACTGAAGCTTTCTTT	CASSLSSGVYTEAFF
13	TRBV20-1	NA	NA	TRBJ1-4	TGCAGTGCTAGAGATCCTCTAGGGGAAAAACTGTTTTTT	CSARDPLGEKLFF
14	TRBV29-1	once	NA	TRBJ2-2	TGCAGCGTTGCGTTGGGGGCGAACACCGGGGAGCTGTTTTTT	CSVALGANTGELFF
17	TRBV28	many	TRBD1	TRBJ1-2	TGTGCCAGCAGCCGAGTCGGACAGGGCCCTTTCTTCCGAGGCTACACCTTC	CASSRVGQGPFFRGYTF
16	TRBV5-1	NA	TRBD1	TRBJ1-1	TGCGCCAGCAGCATCGGGACAGGGGGTGACGACACTGAAGCTTTCTTT	CASSIGTGGDDTEAFF
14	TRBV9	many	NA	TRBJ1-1	TGTGCCAGCAGCTGGGCAGACACGAACACTGAAGCTTTCTTT	CASSWADTNTEAFF
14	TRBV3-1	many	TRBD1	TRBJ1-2	TGTGCCAGCAGCCCAGGACAGGAGAACTATGGCTACACCTTC	CASSPGQENYGYTF
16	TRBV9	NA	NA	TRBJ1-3	TGTGCCAGCAGCGTAGATTCCGGAGGAACTGGAAACACCATATATTTT	CASSVDSGGTGNTIYF
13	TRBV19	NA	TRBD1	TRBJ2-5	TGTGCCAGTAGTCCTGGACAGGTAGAGACCCAGTACTTC	CASSPGQVETQYF
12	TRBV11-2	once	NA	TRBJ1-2	TGTGCCAGCCCGAAGTTGACGGATGGCTACACCTTC	CASPKLTDGYTF
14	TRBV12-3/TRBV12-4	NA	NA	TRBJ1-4	TGTGCCAGCAGCGTAGGCTCGACGGTCGAAAAACTGTTTTTT	CASSVGSTVEKLFF
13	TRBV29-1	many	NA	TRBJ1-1	TGCAGCGTTGGGCGGGGACTGGACACTGAAGCTTTCTTT	CSVGRGLDTEAFF
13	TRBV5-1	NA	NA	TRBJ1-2	TGCGCCAGCAGCTTAGGGTTGAACTATGGCTACACCTTC	CASSLGLNYGYTF
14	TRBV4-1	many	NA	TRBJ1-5	TGCGCCAGCAGCCAAGTTTCGGTAAATCAGCCCCAGCATTTT	CASSQVSVNQPQHF
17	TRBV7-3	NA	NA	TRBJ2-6	TGTGCCAGCAGCCGACGGACACTCGCCTCTGGGGCCAACGTCCTGACTTTC	CASSRRTLASGANVLTF
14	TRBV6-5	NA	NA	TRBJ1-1	TGTGCCAGCAGCCAAGACGGTGGGGGTACTGAAGCTTTCTTT	CASSQDGGGTEAFF
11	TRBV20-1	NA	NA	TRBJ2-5	TGCGGAACAGGGCTCCAAGAGACCCAGTACTTC	CGTGLQETQYF
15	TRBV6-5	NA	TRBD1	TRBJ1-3	TGTGCCAGCAGTTCCCCTCCAGGGGGTGGAAACACCATATATTTT	CASSSPPGGGNTIYF
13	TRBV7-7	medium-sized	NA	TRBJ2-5	TGTGCCAGCAGTTTCGGAATAAGGGAGACCCAGTACTTC	CASSFGIRETQYF
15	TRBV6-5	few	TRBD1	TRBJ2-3	TGTGCCAGCAGTTTGATGCGGACAGGGACAGATACGCAGTATTTT	CASSLMRTGTDTQYF
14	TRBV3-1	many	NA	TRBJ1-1	TGTGCCAGCAGCCCTCTTGATTTGGGGACTGAAGCTTTCTTT	CASSPLDLGTEAFF
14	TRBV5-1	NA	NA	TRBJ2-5	TGCGCCAGCAGCTCTAGGGGGGAGTCGGAGACCCAGTACTTC	CASSSRGESETQYF
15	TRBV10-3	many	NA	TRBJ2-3	TGTGCCATCAGGCTGGGGACGTACAGCACAGATACGCAGTATTTT	CAIRLGTYSTDTQYF
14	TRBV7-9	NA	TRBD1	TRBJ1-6	TGTGCCAGCAGCTTACTGACAGGGGGATCACCCCTCCACTTT	CASSLLTGGSPLHF
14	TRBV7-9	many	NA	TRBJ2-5	TGTGCCAGCAGCACGGAGCTCCGGTCGGAGACCCAGTACTTC	CASSTELRSETQYF
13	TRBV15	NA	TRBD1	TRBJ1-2	TGTGCCACCAGCAGAGGGGACAGCAATGGCTACACCTTC	CATSRGDSNGYTF
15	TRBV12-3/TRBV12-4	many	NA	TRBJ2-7	TGTGCCAGCAGTTTAGCAACGGGAGTTCTTTCCGAGCAGTACTTC	CASSLATGVLSEQYF
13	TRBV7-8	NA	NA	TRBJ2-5	TGTGCCAGCAGCTTGCCAAACCAAGAGACCCAGTACTTC	CASSLPNQETQYF
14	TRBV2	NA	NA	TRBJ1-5	TGTGCCAGCACTGAGGGAAATAGCAATCAGCCCCAGCATTTT	CASTEGNSNQPQHF
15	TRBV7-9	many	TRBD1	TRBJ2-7	TGTGCCAGCAGCTTAGGCAGGGGGCTTGTATACGAGCAGTACTTC	CASSLGRGLVYEQYF
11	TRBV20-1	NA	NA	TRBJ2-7	TGCAGTGCCAAGGGAGAATACGAGCAGTACTTC	CSAKGEYEQYF
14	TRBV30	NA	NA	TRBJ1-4	TGTGCCTGGAGTGTACTCAATAGGGGTGGAAAACTGTTTTTT	CAWSVLNRGGKLFF
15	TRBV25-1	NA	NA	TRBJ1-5	TGTGCCAGCAGGGGTGTGGGAGGGGCAGGTCAGCCCCAGCATTTT	CASRGVGGAGQPQHF
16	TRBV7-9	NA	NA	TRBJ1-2	TGTGCCAGCAGCTCAGGACCGCTACTGGAGGACTATGGCTACACCTTC	CASSSGPLLEDYGYTF
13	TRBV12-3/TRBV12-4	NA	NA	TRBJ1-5	TGTGCCAGCAGTTTAATGGGCGATCAGCCCCAGCATTTT	CASSLMGDQPQHF
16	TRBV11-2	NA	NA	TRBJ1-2	TGTGCCAGCAGCTTAGGCGGTTCGGCCAGGGATTATGGCTACACCTTC	CASSLGGSARDYGYTF
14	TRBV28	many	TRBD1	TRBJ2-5	TGTGCCAGCAGTAACAGGGACAGTCAAGAGACCCAGTACTTC	CASSNRDSQETQYF
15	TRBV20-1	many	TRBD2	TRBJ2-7	TGCAGTGCTAGTATAATAGGACTAGCGGACTACGAGCAGTACTTC	CSASIIGLADYEQYF
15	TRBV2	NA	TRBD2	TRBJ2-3	TGTGCCAGCGTCCAGTCTAGCGGAAACACAGATACGCAGTATTTT	CASVQSSGNTDTQYF
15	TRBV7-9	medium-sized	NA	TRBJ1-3	TGTGCCAGCAGTCCTTCATCCAGCTCTGGAAACACCATATATTTT	CASSPSSSSGNTIYF
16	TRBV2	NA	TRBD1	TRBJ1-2	TGTGCCAGCAGTTTAGCGCTGGGACAGGGGTACTATGGCTACACCTTC	CASSLALGQGYYGYTF
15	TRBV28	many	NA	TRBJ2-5	TGTGCCAGCAGTTCCTTAGGGGGTTCGGGTGAGACCCAGTACTTC	CASSSLGGSGETQYF
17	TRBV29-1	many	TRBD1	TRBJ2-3	TGCAGCGTTATGGGACAGCAATATAGCGCTAGCACAGATACGCAGTATTTT	CSVMGQQYSASTDTQYF
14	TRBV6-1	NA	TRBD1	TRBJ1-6	TGTGCCAGCAGTGGACAGGGGGCGTATTCACCCCTCCACTTT	CASSGQGAYSPLHF
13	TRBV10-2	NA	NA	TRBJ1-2	TGCGCCAGCAGTGAGGACAGGCCTTATGGCTACACCTTC	CASSEDRPYGYTF
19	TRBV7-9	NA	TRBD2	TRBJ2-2	TGTGCCAGCAGCCAAGATCGCTGGGGACTAGCGGGGAACACCGGGGAGCTGTTTTTT	CASSQDRWGLAGNTGELFF
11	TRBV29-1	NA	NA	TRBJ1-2	TGCAGCGTTGGGCCGGCGGGTGGCTACACCTTC	CSVGPAGGYTF
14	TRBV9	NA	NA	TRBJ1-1	TGTGCCAGCAGCCCAGGACGGGGGAGCACTGAAGCTTTCTTT	CASSPGRGSTEAFF
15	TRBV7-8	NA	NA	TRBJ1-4	TGTGCCAGCAGCCTGCCGGGCAGGCCCCCTGAAAAACTGTTTTTT	CASSLPGRPPEKLFF
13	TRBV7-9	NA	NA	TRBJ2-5	TGTGCCAGCAGTCGGACCATCCAAGAGACCCGGTACTTC	CASSRTIQETRYF
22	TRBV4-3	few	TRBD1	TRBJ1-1	TGCGCCAGCAGCCAAGAAAATTATTTGACAGGGGCCTACCTCTTGCTGAACACTGAAGCTTTCTTT	CASSQENYLTGAYLLLNTEAFF
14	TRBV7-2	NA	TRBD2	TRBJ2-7	TGCGCCAGCAGCCTGAGCCGCCGGGACTACAAGCGGTACTTC	CASSLSRRDYKRYF
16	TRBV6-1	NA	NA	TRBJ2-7	TGTGCCAGCAGTGAGTGGGAGCGGTTCAATCTCCACGAGCAGTACTTC	CASSEWERFNLHEQYF
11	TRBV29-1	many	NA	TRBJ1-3	TGCAGCGCCACTGGGGGGAACACCATATATTTT	CSATGGNTIYF
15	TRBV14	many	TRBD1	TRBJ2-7	TGTGCCAGCAGCGAAACCGGGACAGGGTTGGCCGAGCAGTACTTC	CASSETGTGLAEQYF
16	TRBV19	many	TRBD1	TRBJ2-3	TGTGCCAGTAGTATGGAATGGGACAGGGGGCAAGATACGCAGTATTTT	CASSMEWDRGQDTQYF
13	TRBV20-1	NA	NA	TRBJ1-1	TGCAGTGCAACCGCAGGGACAAGGTCTGAAGCTTTCTTT	CSATAGTRSEAFF